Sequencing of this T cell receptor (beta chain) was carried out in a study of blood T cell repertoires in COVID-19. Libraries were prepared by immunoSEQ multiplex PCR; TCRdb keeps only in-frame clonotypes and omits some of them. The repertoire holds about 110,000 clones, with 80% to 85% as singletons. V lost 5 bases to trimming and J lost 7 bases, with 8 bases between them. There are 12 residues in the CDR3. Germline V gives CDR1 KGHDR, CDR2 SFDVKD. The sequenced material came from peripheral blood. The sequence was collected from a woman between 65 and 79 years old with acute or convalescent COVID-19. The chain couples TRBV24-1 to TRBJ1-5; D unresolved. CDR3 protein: CATSAPGQPQHF. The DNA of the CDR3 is TGTGCCACCAGTGCCCCTGGCCAGCCCCAGCATTTT.